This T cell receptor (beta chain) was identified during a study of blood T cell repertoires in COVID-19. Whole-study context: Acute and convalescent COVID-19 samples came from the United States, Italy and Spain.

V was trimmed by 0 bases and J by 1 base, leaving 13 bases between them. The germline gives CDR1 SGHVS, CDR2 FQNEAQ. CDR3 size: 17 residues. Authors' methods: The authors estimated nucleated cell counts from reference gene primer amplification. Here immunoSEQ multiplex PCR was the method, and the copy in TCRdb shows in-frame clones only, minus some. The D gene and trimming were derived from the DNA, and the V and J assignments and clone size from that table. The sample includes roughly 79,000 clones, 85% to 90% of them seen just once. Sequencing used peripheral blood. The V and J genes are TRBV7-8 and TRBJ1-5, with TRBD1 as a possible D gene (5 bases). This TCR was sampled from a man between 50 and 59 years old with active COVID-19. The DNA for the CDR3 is TGTGCCAGCAGCTTAGCGCCGGGACTGATCAGCAATCAGCCCCAGCATTTT. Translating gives CASSLAPGLISNQPQHF.